This entry is about one T cell receptor (beta chain). In the study's own analysis: Nucleated cell number was recorded as an estimate derived from reference gene primer amplification. The assay was immunoSEQ multiplex PCR, and TCRdb's table has in-frame clones only and misses some. The V and J calls and clone size are taken from that table; D and trimming were inferred from the DNA. Here the sample spans 120,000 or so clones, more than 70% being singletons. The data were obtained in a study of blood T cell repertoires in COVID-19. Turning to the study itself: Collection of acute and convalescent COVID-19 samples took place in the United States, Italy and Spain.

This CDR3 comprises 14 residues. The V gene lost 7 bases and the J gene lost 0 bases, with 13 bases spanning the gap. Germline V gene data show CDR1 as MNHEY and CDR2 as SVGAGI. The V gene is TRBV6-5, the J gene TRBJ2-7; D gene uncertain. Material for sequencing was peripheral blood. The sequence was collected from a human donor in a cohort sampled during active COVID-19. CDR3 residues: CASTFGRNSYEQYF. The CDR3 DNA is TGTGCCAGCACTTTTGGCAGAAACTCCTACGAGCAGTACTTC.